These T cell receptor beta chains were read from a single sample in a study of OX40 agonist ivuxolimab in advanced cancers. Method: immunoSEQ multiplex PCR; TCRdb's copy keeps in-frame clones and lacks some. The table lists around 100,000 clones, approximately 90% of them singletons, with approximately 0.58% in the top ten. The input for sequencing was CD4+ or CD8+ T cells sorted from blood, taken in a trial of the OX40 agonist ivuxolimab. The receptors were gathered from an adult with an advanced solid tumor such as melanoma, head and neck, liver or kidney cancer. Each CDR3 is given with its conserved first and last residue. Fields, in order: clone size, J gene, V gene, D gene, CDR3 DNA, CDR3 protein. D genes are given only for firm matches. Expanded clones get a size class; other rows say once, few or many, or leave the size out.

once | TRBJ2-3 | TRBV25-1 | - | TGTGCCAGCAGTGATAGAGGCCGCACAGATACGCAGTATTTT | CASSDRGRTDTQYF
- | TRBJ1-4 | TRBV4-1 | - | TGCGCCAGCAGCCCACAGGGTACGACTGAAAAACTGTTTTTT | CASSPQGTTEKLFF
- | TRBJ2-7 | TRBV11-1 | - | TGTGCCAGCAGCTTAATTCTGGCCTCCTACGAGCAGTACTTC | CASSLILASYEQYF
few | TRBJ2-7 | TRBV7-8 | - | TGTGCCAGCCGGGGGCGCGGTTACGAGCAGTACTTC | CASRGRGYEQYF
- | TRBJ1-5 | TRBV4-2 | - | TGTGCCAGCAGCCGGGAGGTCGGGGGTGGGGAGCGCAATCAGCCCCAGCATTTT | CASSREVGGGERNQPQHF
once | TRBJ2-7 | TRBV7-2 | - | TGTGCCAGCAGCTTAGGGTTAGAAATCTACGAGCAGTACTTC | CASSLGLEIYEQYF
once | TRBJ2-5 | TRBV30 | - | TGTGCCTGGAGTGGGCGGATAGGCCAAGAGACCCAGTACTTC | CAWSGRIGQETQYF
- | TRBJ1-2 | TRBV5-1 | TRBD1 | TGCGCCAGCAGCCTGGGACAGGGAGGAGGCTACACCTTC | CASSLGQGGGYTF
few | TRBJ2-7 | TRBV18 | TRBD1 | TGTGCCAGCTCACCAGGGACAGGGGGAGACGAGCAGTACTTC | CASSPGTGGDEQYF
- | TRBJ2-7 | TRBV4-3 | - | TGCGCCAGCAGCCCCCGATGGGAGGCCTACGAGCAGTACTTC | CASSPRWEAYEQYF
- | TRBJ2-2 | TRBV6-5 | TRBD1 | TGTGCCAGCAAACAAGGGGGCGCGGGCGGGGAGCTGTTTTTT | CASKQGGAGGELFF
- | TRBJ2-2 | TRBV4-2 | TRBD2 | TGTGCCAGCAGCCAATCGGGGGGTACCGGGGAGCTGTTTTTT | CASSQSGGTGELFF
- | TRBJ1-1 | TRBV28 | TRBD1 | TGTGCCAGCAGTTTGCACAGGGGCCGTACTGAAGCTTTCTTT | CASSLHRGRTEAFF
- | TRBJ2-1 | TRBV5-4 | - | TGTGCCAGCAGCTTCACCCAGGGAGATGAGCAGTTCTTC | CASSFTQGDEQFF
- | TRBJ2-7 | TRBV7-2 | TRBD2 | TGTGCCAGCAGCTTAGGTTCGGGCGGGAGAGGCGGGGAGCAGTACTTC | CASSLGSGGRGGEQYF
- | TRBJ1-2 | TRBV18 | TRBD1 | TGTGCCAGCTCACCACCAGGGAAAGGACAGGACTATGGCTACACCTTC | CASSPPGKGQDYGYTF
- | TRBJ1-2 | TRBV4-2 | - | TGTGCCAGCAGCCACATCGGGGCAGGGGAGGGCGGCTACACCTTC | CASSHIGAGEGGYTF
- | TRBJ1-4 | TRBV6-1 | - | TGTGCCAGTACCGAAGGGCAGCTGATTAATGAAAAACTGTTTTTT | CASTEGQLINEKLFF
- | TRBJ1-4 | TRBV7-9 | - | TGTGCCAGCAGCCGGGAGGGCCTAAATGAAAAACTGTTTTTT | CASSREGLNEKLFF
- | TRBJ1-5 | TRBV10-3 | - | TGTGCCATCAGTGAGGGGGCACTGCGGAATCAGCCCCAGCATTTT | CAISEGALRNQPQHF
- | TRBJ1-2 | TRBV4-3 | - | TGCGCCAGCAGCCAAGATAAAGGGTATGGCTACACCTTC | CASSQDKGYGYTF
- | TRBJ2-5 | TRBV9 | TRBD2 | TGTGCCAGCAGCGTAGTCTCGGGAGGGACCCAGTACTTC | CASSVVSGGTQYF
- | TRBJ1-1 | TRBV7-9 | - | TGTGCCAGCAGCTTACTGAACACTGAAGCTTTCTTT | CASSLLNTEAFF
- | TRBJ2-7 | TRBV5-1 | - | TGCGCCAGCAGCTTAACCGGGACATCCCCCTACGAGCAGTACTTC | CASSLTGTSPYEQYF
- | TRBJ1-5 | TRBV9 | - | TGTGCCAGCAGCGTAGAAATCGATCAGCCCCAGCATTTT | CASSVEIDQPQHF
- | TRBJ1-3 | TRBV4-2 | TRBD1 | TGTGCCAGCAGCCAAGTGAGTGCGACAGGGGGAAGCGGAAACACCATATATTTT | CASSQVSATGGSGNTIYF
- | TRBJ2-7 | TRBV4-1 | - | TGCGCCAGCAGCCGGGAAAGCTCCTACGAGCAGTACTTC | CASSRESSYEQYF
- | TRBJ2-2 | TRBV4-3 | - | TGCGCCAGCAGCCAATCTAGGACAGGGACTACCAACACCGGGGAGCTGTTTTTT | CASSQSRTGTTNTGELFF
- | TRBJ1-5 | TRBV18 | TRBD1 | TGTGCCAGCTCCCTTACCGGGACAGGGTCGGGAAGCAATCAGCCCCAGCATTTT | CASSLTGTGSGSNQPQHF
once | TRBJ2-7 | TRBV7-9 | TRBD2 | TGTGCCAGCAGCTCTACAGGTGGACTAGCGGAAGCCTACGAGCAGTACTTC | CASSSTGGLAEAYEQYF
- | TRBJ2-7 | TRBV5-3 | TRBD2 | TGTGCCAGAAGCTTGACACTAGCGGGAGCACGCGAGCAGTACTTC | CARSLTLAGAREQYF
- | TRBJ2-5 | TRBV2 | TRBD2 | TGTGCCAGCAATAGCGGGTTTCAAGAGACCCAGTACTTC | CASNSGFQETQYF
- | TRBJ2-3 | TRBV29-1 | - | TGCAGCCTCTCCCGAGCAGATACGCAGTATTTT | CSLSRADTQYF
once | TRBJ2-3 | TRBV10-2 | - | TGCGCCAGCAGTGTTATGGGCTTAAGCACAGATACGCAGTATTTT | CASSVMGLSTDTQYF
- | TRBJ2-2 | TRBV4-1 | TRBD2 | TGCGCCAGCAGCCAAGTCCTAGCGGGGAACACCGGGGAGCTGTTTTTT | CASSQVLAGNTGELFF
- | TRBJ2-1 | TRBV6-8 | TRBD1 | TGTGCCAGCAAATCGGACAGGGGCCCAACCACCTACAATGAGCAGTTCTTC | CASKSDRGPTTYNEQFF
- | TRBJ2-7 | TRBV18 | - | TGTGCCAGCTCACCGCAGGGGTTTCTGGCTGAGCAGTACTTC | CASSPQGFLAEQYF
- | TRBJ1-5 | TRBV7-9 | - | TGTGCCAGCAGCTTAGAAATACGTGGGCCCCAGCATTTT | CASSLEIRGPQHF
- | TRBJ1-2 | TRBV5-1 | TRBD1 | TGCGCCAGCAGCTTGGGCGGACAGGGGGCCGTAGGCTACACCTTC | CASSLGGQGAVGYTF
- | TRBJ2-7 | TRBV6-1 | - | TGTGCCAGCAGTGAAGGTCTCTACTCCTACGAGCAGTACTTC | CASSEGLYSYEQYF
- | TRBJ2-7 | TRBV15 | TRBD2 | TGTGCCACCAGCAGAGGATTCAGCGGGGGCTACGAGCAGTACTTC | CATSRGFSGGYEQYF
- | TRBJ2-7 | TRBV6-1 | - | TGTGCCAGCAGATTGTGGGACGGCTACGAGCAGTACTTC | CASRLWDGYEQYF
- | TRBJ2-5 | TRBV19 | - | TGTGCCAGTAGTATGGGGAACCAAGAGACCCAGTACTTC | CASSMGNQETQYF
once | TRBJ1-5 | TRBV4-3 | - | TGCGCCAGCAGCCAAGCCGACCAGGGGCGCAATCAGCCCCAGCATTTT | CASSQADQGRNQPQHF
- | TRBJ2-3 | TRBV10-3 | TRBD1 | TGTGCCATCAGGCGGGGACAGGACACAGATACGCAGTATTTT | CAIRRGQDTDTQYF